This T cell receptor (beta chain) was found in a study of blood T cell repertoires in COVID-19. Generated by immunoSEQ multiplex PCR, the TCRdb table keeps only in-frame clones and is missing some. Of 20,000 to 25,000 clones in the sample, less than 90% were seen once. The CDR3 extends over 13 amino acids. V was pared by 5 bases and J by 8 bases, with 15 bases between. This sequence was found in a human donor with acute or convalescent COVID-19. The donor label of this sample is uncertain. Sequenced: peripheral blood. V and J are TRBV12-3 or TRBV12-4 and TRBJ1-1, with D maybe TRBD1 (5 bases). The CDR3 protein is CASSATPGLEAFF. The DNA of the CDR3 is TGTGCCAGCAGTGCGACCCCAGGGTTGGAAGCTTTCTTT.